This entry concerns a single T cell receptor (beta chain). Its antigen is unknown. Hyperthyroidism patients were newly diagnosed, had disease duration under 2 months, and were aged 18 to 65 years. The record originates from a study of T cells in Graves' hyperthyroidism and ophthalmopathy. The wider study: Peripheral blood was collected at initial diagnosis, before any treatment. Findings of the study overall: Also found in blood were most expanded thyroid clonotypes above 0.001.

In germline, CDR1 is DFQATT, CDR2 SNEGSKA (reference sequence). The CDR3 spans 11 residues. V gave up 3 bases and J gave up 6 bases; unmatched junction bases: 1. Using RNA transcripts as the source, TCR beta CDR3 regions were amplified. The study used the HTBI primer set for a first-round RT-PCR of the TCR CDR3. In TCRdb, the multiplex PCR reads were re-called with MiXCR into one record per CDR3 protein. The data contain roughly 100,000 distinct CDR3 sequences, 40% to 50% of them singletons. The chain has TRBV20-1 and TRBJ2-7; 8 bases align to TRBD2. The sample was blood. The receptor was derived from a man aged 35 to 55 with Graves' hyperthyroidism. The CDR3 loop is CSASGTSEQYF. CDR3 in DNA: TGCAGTGCTAGTGGGACTAGCGAGCAGTACTTC.